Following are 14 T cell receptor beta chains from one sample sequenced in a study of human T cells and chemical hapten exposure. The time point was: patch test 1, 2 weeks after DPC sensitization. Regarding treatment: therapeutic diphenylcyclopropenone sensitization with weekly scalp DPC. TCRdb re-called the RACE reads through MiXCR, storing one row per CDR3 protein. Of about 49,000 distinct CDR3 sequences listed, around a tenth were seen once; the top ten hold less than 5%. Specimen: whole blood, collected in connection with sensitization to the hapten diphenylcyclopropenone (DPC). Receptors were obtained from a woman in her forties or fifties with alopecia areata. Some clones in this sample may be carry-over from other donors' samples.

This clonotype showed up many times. CDR3 loop: CASSLGAGVTSGANVLTF. CDR3 DNA sequence: TGTGCCAGCAGCTTAGGGGCAGGGGTAACGTCTGGGGCCAACGTCCTGACTTTC. This chain uses TRBV7-9 with TRBJ2-6, with D tentatively TRBD1 (6 bases). The V and J ends lost 1 base and 1 base respectively, with 14 bases between them. This CDR3 contains 18 residues. Germline V gene sequence: CDR1 SEHNR, CDR2 FQNEAQ (reference sequence).

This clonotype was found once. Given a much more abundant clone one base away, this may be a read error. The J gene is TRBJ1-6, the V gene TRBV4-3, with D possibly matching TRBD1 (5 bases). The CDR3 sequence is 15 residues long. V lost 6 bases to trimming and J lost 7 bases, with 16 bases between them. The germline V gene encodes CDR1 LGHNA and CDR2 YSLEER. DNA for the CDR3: TGCGCCAGCAGACCCGTACAGGCACGGAATTCACCCCTCCACTTT. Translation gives CASRPVQARNSPLHF.

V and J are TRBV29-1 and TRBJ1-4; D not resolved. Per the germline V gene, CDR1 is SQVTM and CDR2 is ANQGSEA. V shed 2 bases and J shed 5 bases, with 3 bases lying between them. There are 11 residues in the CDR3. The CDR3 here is CSVEQNEKLFF. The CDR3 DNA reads TGCAGCGTTGAACAGAATGAAAAACTGTTTTTT.

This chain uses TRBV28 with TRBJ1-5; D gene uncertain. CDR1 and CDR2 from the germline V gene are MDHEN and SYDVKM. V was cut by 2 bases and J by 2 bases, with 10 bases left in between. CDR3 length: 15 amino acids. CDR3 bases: TGTGCCAGCAGTTTACCGGGGAGCGGCAATCAGCCCCAGCATTTT. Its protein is CASSLPGSGNQPQHF.

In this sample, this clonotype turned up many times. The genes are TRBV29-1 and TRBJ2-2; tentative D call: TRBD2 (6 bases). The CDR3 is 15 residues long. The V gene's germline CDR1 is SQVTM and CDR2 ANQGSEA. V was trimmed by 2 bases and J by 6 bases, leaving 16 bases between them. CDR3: CSVERGGMSAGELFF. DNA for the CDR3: TGCAGCGTTGAAAGGGGAGGAATGAGCGCCGGGGAGCTGTTTTTT.

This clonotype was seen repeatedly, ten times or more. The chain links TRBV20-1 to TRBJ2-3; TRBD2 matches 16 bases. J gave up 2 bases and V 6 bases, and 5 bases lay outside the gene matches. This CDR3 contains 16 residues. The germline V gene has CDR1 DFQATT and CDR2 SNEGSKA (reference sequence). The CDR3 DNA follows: TGCAGTGCCACCGGGACTAGCGGGAGGGCCACAGATACGCAGTATTTT. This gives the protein CSATGTSGRATDTQYF.

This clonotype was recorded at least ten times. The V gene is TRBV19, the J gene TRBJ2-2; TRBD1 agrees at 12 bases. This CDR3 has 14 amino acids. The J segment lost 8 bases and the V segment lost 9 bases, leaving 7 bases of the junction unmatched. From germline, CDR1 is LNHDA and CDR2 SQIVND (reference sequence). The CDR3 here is CASRDRGQAGELFF. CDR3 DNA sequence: TGTGCCAGCCGGGACAGGGGGCAGGCAGGGGAGCTGTTTTTT.

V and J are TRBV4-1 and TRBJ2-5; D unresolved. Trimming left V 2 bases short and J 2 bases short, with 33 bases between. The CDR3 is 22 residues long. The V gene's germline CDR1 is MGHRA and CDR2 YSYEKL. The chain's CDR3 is CASSQPFDPPRGKGGRQETQYF. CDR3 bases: TGCGCCAGCAGCCAACCGTTCGACCCCCCTCGTGGAAAGGGCGGAAGGCAAGAGACCCAGTACTTC.

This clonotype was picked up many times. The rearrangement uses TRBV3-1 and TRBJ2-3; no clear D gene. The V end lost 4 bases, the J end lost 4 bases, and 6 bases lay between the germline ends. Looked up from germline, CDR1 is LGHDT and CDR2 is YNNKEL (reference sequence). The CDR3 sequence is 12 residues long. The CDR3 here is CASSPASDTQYF. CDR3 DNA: TGTGCCAGCAGCCCCGCATCAGATACGCAGTATTTT.

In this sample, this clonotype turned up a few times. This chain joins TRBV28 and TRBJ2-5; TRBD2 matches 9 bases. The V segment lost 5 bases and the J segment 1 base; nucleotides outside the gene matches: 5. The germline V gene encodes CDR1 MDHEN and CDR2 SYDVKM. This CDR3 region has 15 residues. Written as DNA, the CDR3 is TGTGCCAGCAGTGTTCTGACTAGCGGCCAAGAGACCCAGTACTTC. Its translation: CASSVLTSGQETQYF.

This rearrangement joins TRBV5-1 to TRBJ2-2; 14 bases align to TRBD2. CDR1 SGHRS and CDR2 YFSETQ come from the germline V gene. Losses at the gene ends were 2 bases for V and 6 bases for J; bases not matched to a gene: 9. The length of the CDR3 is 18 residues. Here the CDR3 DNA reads TGCGCCAGCAGCTTCGGCAGACTAGCGGGAGGGCCGTCCGGGGAGCTGTTTTTT. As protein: CASSFGRLAGGPSGELFF.

The CDR3 here is CSSVSTGLREAFF. CDR3 sequence (DNA): TGCAGTTCCGTATCGACAGGCCTCCGCGAAGCTTTCTTT. The chain recombines TRBV20-1 with TRBJ1-1; D is perhaps TRBD1 (6 bases). V lost 8 bases to trimming and J lost 8 bases, with 21 bases between them. The CDR3 has 13 amino acids. Germline CDR1 reads DFQATT; CDR2 reads SNEGSKA (reference sequence).

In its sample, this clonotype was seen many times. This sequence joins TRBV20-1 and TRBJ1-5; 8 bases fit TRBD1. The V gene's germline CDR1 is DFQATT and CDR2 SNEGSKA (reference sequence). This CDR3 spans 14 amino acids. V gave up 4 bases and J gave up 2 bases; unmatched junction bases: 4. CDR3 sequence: CSAIGTGGNQPQHF. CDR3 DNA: TGCAGTGCTATAGGGACAGGTGGCAATCAGCCCCAGCATTTT.

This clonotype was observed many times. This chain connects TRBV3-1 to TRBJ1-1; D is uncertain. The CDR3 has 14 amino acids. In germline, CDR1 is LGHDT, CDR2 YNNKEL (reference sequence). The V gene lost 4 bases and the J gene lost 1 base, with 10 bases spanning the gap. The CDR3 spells CASSLLQQNTEAFF. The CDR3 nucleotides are TGTGCCAGCAGCCTCCTACAGCAGAACACTGAAGCTTTCTTT.